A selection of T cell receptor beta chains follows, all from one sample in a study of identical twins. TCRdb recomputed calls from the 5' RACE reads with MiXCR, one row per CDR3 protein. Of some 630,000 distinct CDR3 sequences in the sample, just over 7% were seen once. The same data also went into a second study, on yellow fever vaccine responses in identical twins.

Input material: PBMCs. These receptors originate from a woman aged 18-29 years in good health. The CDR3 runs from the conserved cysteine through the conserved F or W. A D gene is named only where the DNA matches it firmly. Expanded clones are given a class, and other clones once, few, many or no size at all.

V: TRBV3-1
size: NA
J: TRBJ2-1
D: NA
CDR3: CASSQDEQFF
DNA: TGTGCCAGCAGCCAAGATGAGCAGTTCTTC

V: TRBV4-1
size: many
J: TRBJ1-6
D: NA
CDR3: CASSHQSGASYNSPLHF
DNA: TGCGCCAGCAGCCATCAGTCAGGGGCATCCTATAATTCACCCCTCCACTTT

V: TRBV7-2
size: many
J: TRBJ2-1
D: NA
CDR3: CASSLARGVGYNEQFF
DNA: TGTGCCAGCAGCTTAGCAAGGGGGGTGGGGTACAATGAGCAGTTCTTC

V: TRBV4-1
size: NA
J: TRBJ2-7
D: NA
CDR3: CASSRKFGDGAYEQYF
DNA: TGCGCCAGCAGTCGGAAGTTCGGGGACGGGGCCTACGAGCAGTACTTC

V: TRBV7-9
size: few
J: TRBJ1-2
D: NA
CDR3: CASQITYGYTF
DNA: TGTGCCAGCCAGATCACCTATGGCTACACCTTC

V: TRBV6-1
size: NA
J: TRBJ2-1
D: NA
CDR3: CASSSFEGKSSYNEQFF
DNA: TGTGCCAGCAGCTCCTTTGAAGGCAAGAGCTCCTACAATGAGCAGTTCTTC

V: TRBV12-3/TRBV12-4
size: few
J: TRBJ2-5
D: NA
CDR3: CASRRGRRETQYF
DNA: TGTGCCAGCAGGAGGGGTAGGAGGGAGACCCAGTACTTC

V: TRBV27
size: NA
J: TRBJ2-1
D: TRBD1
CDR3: CASSSGQVYFERGNEQFF
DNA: TGTGCCAGCAGTTCCGGACAGGTTTACTTCGAGCGTGGCAATGAGCAGTTCTTC

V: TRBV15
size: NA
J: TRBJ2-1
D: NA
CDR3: CATSREGYNEQFF
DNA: TGTGCCACCAGCAGAGAGGGGTACAATGAGCAGTTCTTC

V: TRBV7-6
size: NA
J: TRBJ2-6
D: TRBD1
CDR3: CASSLAGVTGGAGANVLTF
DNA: TGTGCCAGCAGCTTAGCGGGGGTTACAGGGGGCGCTGGGGCCAACGTCCTGACTTTC

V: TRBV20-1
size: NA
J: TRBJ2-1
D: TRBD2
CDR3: CCAREGLAGGPSYNEQFF
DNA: TGCTGTGCTAGAGAAGGACTAGCGGGTGGCCCCTCCTACAATGAGCAGTTCTTC

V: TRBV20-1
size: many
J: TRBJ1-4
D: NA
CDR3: CSARAFGINEKLFF
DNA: TGCAGTGCTAGAGCCTTTGGTATAAATGAAAAACTGTTTTTT

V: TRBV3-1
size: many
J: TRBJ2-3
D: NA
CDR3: CASSQRGAATGTDTQYF
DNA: TGTGCCAGCAGCCAGAGAGGGGCAGCGACGGGCACAGATACGCAGTATTTT

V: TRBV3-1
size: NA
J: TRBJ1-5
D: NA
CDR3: CASSQGGSGGNQPQHF
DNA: TGTGCCAGCAGCCAAGGAGGGTCTGGAGGCAATCAGCCCCAGCATTTT

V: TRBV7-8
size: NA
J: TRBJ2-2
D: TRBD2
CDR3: CANRLAGGETGELFF
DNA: TGTGCCAATCGACTAGCGGGGGGCGAGACCGGGGAGCTGTTTTTT

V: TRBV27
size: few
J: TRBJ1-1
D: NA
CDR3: CASSKSRGTEAFF
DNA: TGTGCCAGCAGCAAGAGCCGCGGCACTGAAGCTTTCTTT

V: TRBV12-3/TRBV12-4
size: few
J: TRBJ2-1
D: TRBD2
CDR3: CASSLASGGAVEQFF
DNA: TGTGCCAGCAGTTTAGCTAGCGGGGGGGCGGTTGAGCAGTTCTTC

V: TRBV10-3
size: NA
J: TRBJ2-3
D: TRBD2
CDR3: CAISESNRRRGGPRDTQYF
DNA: TGTGCCATCAGTGAGTCTAATAGGAGGCGGGGGGGCCCCCGTGATACGCAGTATTTT

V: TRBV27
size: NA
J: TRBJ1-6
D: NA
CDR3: CASTLLLGGNSPLHF
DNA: TGTGCCAGCACTCTACTGCTAGGGGGGAATTCACCCCTCCACTTT

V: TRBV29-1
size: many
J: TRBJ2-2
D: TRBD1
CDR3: CSVEGQGNTGELFF
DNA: TGCAGCGTTGAGGGACAGGGCAACACCGGGGAGCTGTTTTTT

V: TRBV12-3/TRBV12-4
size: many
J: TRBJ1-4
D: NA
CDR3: CASSLARGDGEKLFF
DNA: TGTGCCAGCAGTTTAGCACGGGGGGACGGTGAAAAACTGTTTTTT

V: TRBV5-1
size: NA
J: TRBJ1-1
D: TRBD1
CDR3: CASSSGRGPTTEAFF
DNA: TGCGCCAGCAGCTCGGGCAGGGGGCCCACCACTGAAGCTTTCTTT

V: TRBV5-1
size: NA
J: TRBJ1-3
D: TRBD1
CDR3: CASSLGTGGLSGNTIYF
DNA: TGCGCCAGCAGCTTGGGGACAGGGGGCCTCTCTGGAAACACCATATATTTT

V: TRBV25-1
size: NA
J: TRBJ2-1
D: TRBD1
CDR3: CASERGKGAPNDYYNEQFF
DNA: TGTGCCAGCGAGAGAGGAAAGGGGGCTCCGAACGACTACTACAATGAGCAGTTCTTC

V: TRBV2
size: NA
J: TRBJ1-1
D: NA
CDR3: CASSHTYKAFF
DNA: TGTGCCAGCAGTCATACGTACAAAGCTTTCTTT

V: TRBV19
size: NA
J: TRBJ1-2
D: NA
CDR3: CASSIGGYTF
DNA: TGTGCCAGTAGTATTGGTGGCTACACCTTC

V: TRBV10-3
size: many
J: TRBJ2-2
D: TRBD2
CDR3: CAISTSTSGSTGELFF
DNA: TGTGCCATCAGTACATCGACTAGCGGGAGCACCGGGGAGCTGTTTTTT

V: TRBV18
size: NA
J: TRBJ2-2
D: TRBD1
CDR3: CASSPTTGSNTGELFF
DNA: TGTGCCAGCTCACCCACGACAGGGTCGAACACCGGGGAGCTGTTTTTT

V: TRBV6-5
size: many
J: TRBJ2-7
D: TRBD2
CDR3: CASSYGPAGASEQYF
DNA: TGTGCCAGCAGTTACGGTCCAGCGGGAGCCTCCGAGCAGTACTTC

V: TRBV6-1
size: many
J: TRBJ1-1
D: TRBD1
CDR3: CASTIGDRKTEAFF
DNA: TGTGCCAGCACCATTGGGGACAGAAAGACTGAAGCTTTCTTT

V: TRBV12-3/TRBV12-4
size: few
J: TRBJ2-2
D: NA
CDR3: CASSRTGDFGELFF
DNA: TGTGCCAGCAGTCGTACAGGGGACTTCGGGGAGCTGTTTTTT

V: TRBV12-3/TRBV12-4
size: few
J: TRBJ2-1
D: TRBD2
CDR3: CASSLGGGAGFF
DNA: TGTGCCAGCAGTTTAGGCGGGGGGGCAGGATTCTTC

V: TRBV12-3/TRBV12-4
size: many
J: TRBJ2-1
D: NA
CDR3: CASSFGDSSSYNEQFF
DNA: TGTGCCAGCAGTTTCGGGGACTCTAGCTCCTACAATGAGCAGTTCTTC

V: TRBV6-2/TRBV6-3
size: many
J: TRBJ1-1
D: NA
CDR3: CASKLLNTEAFF
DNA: TGTGCCAGCAAATTATTGAACACTGAAGCTTTCTTT

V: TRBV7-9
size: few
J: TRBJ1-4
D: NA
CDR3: CASRPDSFNEKLFF
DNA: TGTGCCAGCAGACCCGACAGCTTTAATGAAAAACTGTTTTTT

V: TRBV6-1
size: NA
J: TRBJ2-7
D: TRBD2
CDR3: CASSEATTSGGAYEQYF
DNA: TGTGCCAGCAGTGAAGCCACTACTAGCGGGGGTGCCTACGAGCAGTACTTC